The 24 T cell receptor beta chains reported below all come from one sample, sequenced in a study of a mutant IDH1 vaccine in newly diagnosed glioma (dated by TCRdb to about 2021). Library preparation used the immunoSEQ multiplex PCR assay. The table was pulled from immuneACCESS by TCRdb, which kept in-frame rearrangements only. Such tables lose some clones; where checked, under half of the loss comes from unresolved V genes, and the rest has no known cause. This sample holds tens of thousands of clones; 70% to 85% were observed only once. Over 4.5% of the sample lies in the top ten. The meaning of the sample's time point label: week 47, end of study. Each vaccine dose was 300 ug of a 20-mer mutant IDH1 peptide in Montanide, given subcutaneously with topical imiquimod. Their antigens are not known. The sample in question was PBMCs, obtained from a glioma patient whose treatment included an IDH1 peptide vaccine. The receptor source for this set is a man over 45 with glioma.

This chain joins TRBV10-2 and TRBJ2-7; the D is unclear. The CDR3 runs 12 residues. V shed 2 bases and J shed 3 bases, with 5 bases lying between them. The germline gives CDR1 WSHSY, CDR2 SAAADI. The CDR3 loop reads CASSETDYEQYF. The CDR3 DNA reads TGCGCCAGCAGTGAGACAGACTACGAGCAGTACTTC.

CDR3 nucleotides: TGTGCCAGCAGTTTCCACAGGGAGGGCACTGAAGCTTTCTTT. As protein: CASSFHREGTEAFF. The rearrangement joins TRBV28 to TRBJ1-1; possibly TRBD1 for D (6 bases). Trimming shortened V by 3 bases and J by 4 bases, and 12 bases separated the two germline ends. CDR3 length: 14 residues. The germline V gene has CDR1 MDHEN and CDR2 SYDVKM.

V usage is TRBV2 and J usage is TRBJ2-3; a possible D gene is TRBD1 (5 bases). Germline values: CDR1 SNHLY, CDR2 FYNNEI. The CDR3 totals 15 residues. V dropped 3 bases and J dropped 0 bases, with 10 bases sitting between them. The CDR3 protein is CASSDTGRSTDTQYF. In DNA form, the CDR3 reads TGTGCCAGCAGTGATACAGGCCGTAGCACAGATACGCAGTATTTT.

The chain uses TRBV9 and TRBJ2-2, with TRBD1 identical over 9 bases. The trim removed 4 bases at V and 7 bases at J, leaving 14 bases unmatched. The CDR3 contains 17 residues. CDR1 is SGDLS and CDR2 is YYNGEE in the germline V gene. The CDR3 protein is CASSPLGQGMKVGELFF. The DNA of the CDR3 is TGTGCCAGCAGCCCACTGGGACAGGGCATGAAAGTCGGGGAGCTGTTTTTT.

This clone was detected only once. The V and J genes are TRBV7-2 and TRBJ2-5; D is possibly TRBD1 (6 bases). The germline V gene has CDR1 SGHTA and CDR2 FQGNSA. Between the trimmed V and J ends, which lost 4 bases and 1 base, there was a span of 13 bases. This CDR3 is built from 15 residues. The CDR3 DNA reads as TGTGCCAGCAGCTCCCTTGGGACATCCCAAGAGACCCAGTACTTC. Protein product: CASSSLGTSQETQYF. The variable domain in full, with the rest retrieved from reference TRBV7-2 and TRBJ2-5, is GAGVSQSPSNKVTEKGKDVELRCDPISGHTALYWYRQSLGQGLEFLIYFQGNSAPDKSGLPSDRFSAERTGGSVSTLTIQRTQQEDSAVYLCASSSLGTSQETQYFGPGTRLLVL.

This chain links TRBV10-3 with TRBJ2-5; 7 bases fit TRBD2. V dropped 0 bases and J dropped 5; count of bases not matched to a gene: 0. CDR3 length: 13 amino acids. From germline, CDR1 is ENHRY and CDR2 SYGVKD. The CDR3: CAISESGGETQYF. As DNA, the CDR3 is TGTGCCATCAGTGAGTCGGGAGGGGAGACCCAGTACTTC.

This CDR3 reads CASSLRDRFGYTF. In DNA form, the CDR3 reads TGTGCCAGCTCCCTTCGGGACAGGTTTGGCTACACCTTC. The gene calls are TRBV18 and TRBJ1-2; 8 bases map to TRBD1. CDR1 KGHSH and CDR2 LQKENI come from the germline V gene. V shed 6 bases and J 7 bases; nucleotides not matched to a gene: 7. This CDR3 has 13 residues.

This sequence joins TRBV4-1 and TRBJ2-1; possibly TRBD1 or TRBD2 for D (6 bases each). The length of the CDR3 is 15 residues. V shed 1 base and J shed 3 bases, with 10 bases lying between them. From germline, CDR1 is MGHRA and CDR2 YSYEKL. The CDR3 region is CASSQAGAGYNEQFF. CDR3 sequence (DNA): TGCGCCAGCAGCCAAGCGGGGGCGGGCTACAATGAGCAGTTCTTC.

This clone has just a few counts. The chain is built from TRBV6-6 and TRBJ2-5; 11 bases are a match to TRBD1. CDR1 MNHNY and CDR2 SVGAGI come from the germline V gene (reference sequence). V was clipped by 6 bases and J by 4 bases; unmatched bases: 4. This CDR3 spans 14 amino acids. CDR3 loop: CASRGTGGRETQYF. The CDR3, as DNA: TGTGCCAGCAGAGGGACAGGGGGTAGAGAGACCCAGTACTTC.

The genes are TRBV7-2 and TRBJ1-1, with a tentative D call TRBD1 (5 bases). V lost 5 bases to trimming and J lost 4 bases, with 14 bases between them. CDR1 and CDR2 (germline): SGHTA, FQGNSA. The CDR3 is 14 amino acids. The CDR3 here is CASSPQGFGTEAFF. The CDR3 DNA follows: TGTGCCAGCAGCCCCCAGGGATTCGGCACTGAAGCTTTCTTT.

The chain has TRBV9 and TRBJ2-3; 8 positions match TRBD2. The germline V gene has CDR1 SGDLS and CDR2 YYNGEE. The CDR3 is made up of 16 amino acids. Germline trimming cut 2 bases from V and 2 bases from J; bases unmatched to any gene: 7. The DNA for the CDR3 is TGTGCCAGCAGCGTTTTAGCGGGGACCAACACAGATACGCAGTATTTT. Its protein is CASSVLAGTNTDTQYF. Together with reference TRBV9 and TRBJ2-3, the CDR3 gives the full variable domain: DSGVTQTPKHLITATGQRVTLRCSPRSGDLSVYWYQQSLDQGLQFLIQYYNGEERAKGNILERFSAQQFPDLHSELNLSSLELGDSALYFCASSVLAGTNTDTQYFGPGTRLTVL.

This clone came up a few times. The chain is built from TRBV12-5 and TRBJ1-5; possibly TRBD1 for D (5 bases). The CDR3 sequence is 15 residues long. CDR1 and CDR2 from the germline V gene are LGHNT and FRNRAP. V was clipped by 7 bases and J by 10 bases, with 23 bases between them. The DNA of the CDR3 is TGTGCTAGTGCCATCCCAAGGGGCGGTTTGAAACCCCAGCATTTT. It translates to CASAIPRGGLKPQHF.

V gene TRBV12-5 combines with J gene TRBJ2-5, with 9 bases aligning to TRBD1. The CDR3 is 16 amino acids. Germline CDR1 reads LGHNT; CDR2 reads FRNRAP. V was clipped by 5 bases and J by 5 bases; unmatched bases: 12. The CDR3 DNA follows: TGTGCTAGTGGTCCCTACGGGACAGGGTTGGGGGAGACCCAGTACTTC. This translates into CASGPYGTGLGETQYF.

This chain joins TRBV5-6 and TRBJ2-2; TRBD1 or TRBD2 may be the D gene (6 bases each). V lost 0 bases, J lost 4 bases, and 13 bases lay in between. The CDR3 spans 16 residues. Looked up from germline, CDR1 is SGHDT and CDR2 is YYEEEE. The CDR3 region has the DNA TGTGCCAGCAGCTTGGTAGGCAGGGGAGGCACCGGGGAGCTGTTTTTT. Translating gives CASSLVGRGGTGELFF.

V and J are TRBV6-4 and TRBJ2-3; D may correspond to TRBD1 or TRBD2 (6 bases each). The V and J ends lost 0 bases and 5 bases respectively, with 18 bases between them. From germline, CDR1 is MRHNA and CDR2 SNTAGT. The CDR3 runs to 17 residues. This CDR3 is CASSDSIQFGGKDTQYF. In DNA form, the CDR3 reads TGTGCCAGCAGTGACTCGATACAGTTCGGGGGCAAAGATACGCAGTATTTT.

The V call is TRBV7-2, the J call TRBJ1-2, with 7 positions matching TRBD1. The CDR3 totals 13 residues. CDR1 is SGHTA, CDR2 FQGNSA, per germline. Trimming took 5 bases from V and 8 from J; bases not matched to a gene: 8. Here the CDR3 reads CASSEKGAGGYTF. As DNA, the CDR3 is TGTGCCAGCAGCGAGAAGGGGGCGGGGGGCTACACCTTC.

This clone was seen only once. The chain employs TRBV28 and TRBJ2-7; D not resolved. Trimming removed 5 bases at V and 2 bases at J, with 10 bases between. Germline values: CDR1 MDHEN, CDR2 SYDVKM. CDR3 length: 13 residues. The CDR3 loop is CASSKWGTYEQYF. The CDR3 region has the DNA TGTGCCAGCAGTAAATGGGGAACCTACGAGCAGTACTTC.

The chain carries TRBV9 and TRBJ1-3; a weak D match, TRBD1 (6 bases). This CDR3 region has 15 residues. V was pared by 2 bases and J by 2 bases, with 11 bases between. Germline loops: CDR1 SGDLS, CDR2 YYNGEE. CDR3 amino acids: CASSVGQRAGNTIYF. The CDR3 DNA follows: TGTGCCAGCAGCGTTGGACAGAGGGCTGGAAACACCATATATTTT.

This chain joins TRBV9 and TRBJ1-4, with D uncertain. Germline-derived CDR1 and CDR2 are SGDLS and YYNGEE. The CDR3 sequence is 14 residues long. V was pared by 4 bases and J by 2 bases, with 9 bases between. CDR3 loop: CASSLTPTNEKLFF. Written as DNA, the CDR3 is TGTGCCAGCAGCCTTACACCTACTAATGAAAAACTGTTTTTT.

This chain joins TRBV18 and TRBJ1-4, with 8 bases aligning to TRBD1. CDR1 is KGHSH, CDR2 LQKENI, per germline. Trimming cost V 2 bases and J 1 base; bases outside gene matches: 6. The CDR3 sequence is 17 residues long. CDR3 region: CASSPVAGGRTNEKLFF. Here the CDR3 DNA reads TGTGCCAGCTCACCAGTGGCAGGGGGCAGAACTAATGAAAAACTGTTTTTT.

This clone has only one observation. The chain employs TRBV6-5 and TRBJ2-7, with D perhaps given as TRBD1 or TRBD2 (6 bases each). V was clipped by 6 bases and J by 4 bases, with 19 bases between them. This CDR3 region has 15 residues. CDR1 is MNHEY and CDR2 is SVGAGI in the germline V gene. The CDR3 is CASRGGISSTYEQYF. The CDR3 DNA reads TGTGCCAGCAGAGGGGGGATTTCCTCCACTTACGAGCAGTACTTC.

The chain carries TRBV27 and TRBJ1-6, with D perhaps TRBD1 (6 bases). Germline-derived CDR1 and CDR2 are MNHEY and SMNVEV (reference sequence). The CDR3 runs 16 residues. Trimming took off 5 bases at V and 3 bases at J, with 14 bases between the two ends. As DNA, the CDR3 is TGTGCCAGCAGTCCCTCCGCCAGGGGCTATAATTCACCCCTCCACTTT. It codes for CASSPSARGYNSPLHF.

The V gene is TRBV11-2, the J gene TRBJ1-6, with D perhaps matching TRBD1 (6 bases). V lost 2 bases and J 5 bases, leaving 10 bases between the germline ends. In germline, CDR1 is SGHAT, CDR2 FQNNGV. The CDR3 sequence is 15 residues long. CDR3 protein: CASSLQSGDNSPLHF. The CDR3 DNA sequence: TGTGCCAGCAGCTTACAGTCAGGGGATAATTCACCCCTCCACTTT.

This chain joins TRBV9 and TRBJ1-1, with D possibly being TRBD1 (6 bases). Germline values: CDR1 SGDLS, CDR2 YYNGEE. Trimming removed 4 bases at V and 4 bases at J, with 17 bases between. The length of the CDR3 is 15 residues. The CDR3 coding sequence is TGTGCCAGCAGCCTTTCACAGGGTGGCGGCACTGAAGCTTTCTTT. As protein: CASSLSQGGGTEAFF.